A single TCR beta chain is shown here with its context. These data belong to a study of control samples from healthy donors and cancer patients. Assay used: immunoSEQ multiplex PCR; TCRdb lists only in-frame clones, some missing. The table has about 120,000 clones, about 91% seen once. CDR1 LGHDT and CDR2 YNNKEL come from the germline V gene (reference sequence). The CDR3 has 15 residues. Trimming took 3 bases from V and 1 from J; bases not matched to a gene: 4. The chain joins TRBV3-1 (or the pseudogene TRBV3-2) to TRBJ1-1; 8 bases map to TRBD1. The sequence was obtained from a middle-aged man in good health. The specimen was blood. CDR3 loop: CASSHSDRGNTEAFF. As DNA, the CDR3 is TGTGCCAGCAGCCACTCAGACAGGGGGAACACTGAAGCTTTCTTT.